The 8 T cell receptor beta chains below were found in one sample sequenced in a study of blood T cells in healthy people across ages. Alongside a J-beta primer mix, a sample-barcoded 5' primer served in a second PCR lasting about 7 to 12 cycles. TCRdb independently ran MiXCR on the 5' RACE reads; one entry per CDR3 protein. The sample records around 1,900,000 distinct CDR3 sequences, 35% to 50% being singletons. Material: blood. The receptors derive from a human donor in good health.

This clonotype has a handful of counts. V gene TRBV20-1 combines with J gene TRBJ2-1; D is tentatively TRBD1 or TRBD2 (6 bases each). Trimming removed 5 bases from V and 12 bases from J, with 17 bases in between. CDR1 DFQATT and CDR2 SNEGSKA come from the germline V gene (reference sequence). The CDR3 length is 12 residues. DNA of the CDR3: TGCAGTGCTGTCGGGATTGGAGGGGGGCAGTTCTTC. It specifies CSAVGIGGGQFF.

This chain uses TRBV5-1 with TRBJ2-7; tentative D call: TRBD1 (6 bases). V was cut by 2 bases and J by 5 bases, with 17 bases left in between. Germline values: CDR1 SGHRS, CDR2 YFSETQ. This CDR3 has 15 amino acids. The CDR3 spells CASSFYLGAEDEQYF. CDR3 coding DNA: TGCGCCAGCAGCTTTTATTTGGGGGCCGAAGACGAGCAGTACTTC.

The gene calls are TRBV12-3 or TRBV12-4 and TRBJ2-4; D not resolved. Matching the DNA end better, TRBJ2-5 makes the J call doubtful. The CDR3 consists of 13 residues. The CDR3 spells CASSQVPHETQYF. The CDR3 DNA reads TGTGCCAGCAGTCAGGTACCACACGAGACCCAGTACTTC.

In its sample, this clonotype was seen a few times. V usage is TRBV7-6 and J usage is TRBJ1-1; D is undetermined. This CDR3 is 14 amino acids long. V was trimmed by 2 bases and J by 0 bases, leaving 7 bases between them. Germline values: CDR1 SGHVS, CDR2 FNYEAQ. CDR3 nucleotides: TGTGCCAGCAGCTTACCTAGGATGAACACTGAAGCTTTCTTT. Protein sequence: CASSLPRMNTEAFF.

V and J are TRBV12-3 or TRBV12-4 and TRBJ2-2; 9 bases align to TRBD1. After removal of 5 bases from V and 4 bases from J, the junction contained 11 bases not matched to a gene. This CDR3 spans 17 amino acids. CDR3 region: CASSPGQGKGFTGELFF. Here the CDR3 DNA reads TGTGCCAGCAGTCCAGGACAGGGGAAGGGATTCACCGGGGAGCTGTTTTTT.

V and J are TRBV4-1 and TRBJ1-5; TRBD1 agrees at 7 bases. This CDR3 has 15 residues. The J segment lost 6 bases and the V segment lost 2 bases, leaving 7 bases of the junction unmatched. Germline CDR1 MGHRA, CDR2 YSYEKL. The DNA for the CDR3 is TGCGCCAGCAGCCAACCCGACAGGGAAGGTCAGCCCCAGCATTTT. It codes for CASSQPDREGQPQHF.

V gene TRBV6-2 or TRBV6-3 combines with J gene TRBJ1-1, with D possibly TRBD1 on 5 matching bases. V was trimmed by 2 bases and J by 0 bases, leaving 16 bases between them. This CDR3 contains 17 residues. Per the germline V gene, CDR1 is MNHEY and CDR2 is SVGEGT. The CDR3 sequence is CASSYLNLGAVNTEAFF. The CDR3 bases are TGTGCCAGCAGTTACCTTAATCTTGGGGCCGTGAACACTGAAGCTTTCTTT.

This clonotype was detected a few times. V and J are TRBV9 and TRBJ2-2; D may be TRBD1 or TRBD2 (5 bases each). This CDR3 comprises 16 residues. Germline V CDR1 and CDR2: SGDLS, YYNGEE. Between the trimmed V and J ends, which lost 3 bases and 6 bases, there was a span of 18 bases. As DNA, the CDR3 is TGTGCCAGCAGCGGGGGACCTTCCAGTGGGGCCGGGGAGCTGTTTTTT. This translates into CASSGGPSSGAGELFF.